Listed below are T cell receptor beta chains from one sample, sequenced in a study of control samples from healthy donors and cancer patients. TCRdb's copy holds only in-frame clones and misses some; the assay was immunoSEQ multiplex PCR. Among about 140,000 clones listed, approximately 86% were seen once. Sequenced material: blood. The receptor source for this set is a woman aged 30 to 39 in good health. CDR3s include the opening cysteine and the closing phenylalanine or tryptophan. The order of the fields is clone size, V gene, D gene, J gene, CDR3 protein, CDR3 DNA. A D gene is named only where the DNA matches it firmly. The size field is filled for only some rows; it gives once, few, many or a size class.

NA	TRBV5-1	TRBD2	TRBJ2-3	CASSLAPLAGGVDTQYF	TGCGCCAGCAGCTTGGCCCCGCTAGCGGGAGGGGTAGATACGCAGTATTTT
NA	TRBV5-1	NA	TRBJ1-2	CASGEEGVSYGYTF	TGCGCCAGCGGGGAGGAGGGGGTGAGCTATGGCTACACCTTC
once	TRBV27	NA	TRBJ2-3	CASSLWASTDTQYF	TGTGCCAGCAGTTTATGGGCCTCCACAGATACGCAGTATTTT
NA	TRBV11-2	TRBD1	TRBJ1-3	CASSFGTGNGNTIYF	TGTGCCAGCAGCTTTGGGACAGGGAACGGAAACACCATATATTTT
NA	TRBV2	NA	TRBJ2-3	CASGRDTPTDTQYF	TGTGCCAGCGGTCGGGACACCCCCACAGATACGCAGTATTTT
NA	TRBV2	TRBD1	TRBJ1-2	CASRTQGAGGYTF	TGTGCCAGCAGGACACAGGGGGCCGGGGGCTACACCTTC
NA	TRBV4-2	TRBD2	TRBJ2-5	CASSHYGLAGDQETQYF	TGTGCCAGCAGCCATTACGGACTAGCGGGCGACCAAGAGACCCAGTACTTC
NA	TRBV20-1	NA	TRBJ1-1	CSASLGPPEAFF	TGCAGTGCTAGTCTTGGTCCCCCTGAAGCTTTCTTT
NA	TRBV5-6	TRBD1	TRBJ2-7	CASSLGTGGSYEQYF	TGTGCCAGCAGCTTAGGGACAGGAGGATCCTACGAGCAGTACTTC
NA	TRBV19	TRBD1	TRBJ2-1	CASSPPTGSYNEQFF	TGTGCCAGTAGCCCCCCGACAGGGTCCTACAATGAGCAGTTCTTC
NA	TRBV6-5	NA	TRBJ2-1	CASSYQGQPGNEQFF	TGTGCCAGCAGTTACCAGGGCCAACCAGGCAATGAGCAGTTCTTC